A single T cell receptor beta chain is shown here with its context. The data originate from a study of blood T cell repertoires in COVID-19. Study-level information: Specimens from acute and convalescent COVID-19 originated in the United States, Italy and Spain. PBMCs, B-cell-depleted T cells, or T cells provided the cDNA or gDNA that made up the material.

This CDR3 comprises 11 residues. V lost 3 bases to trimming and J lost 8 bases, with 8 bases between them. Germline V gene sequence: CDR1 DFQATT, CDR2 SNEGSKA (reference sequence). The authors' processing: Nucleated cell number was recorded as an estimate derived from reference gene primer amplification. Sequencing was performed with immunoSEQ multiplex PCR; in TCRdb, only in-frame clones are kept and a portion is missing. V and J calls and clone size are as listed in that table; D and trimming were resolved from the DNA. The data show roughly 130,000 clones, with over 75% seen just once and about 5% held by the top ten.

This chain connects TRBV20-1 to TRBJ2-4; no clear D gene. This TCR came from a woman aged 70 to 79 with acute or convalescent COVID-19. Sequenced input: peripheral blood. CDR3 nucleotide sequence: TGCAGTGCTAGTGAGCAGGACATTCAGTACTTC. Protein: CSASEQDIQYF.